This T cell receptor beta chain was found in a study of T-cell memory formation after mild COVID-19. The length of the CDR3 is 14 residues. V lost 4 bases and J 3 bases, leaving 10 bases between the germline ends. Study findings and constraints: What remained unconfirmed was the SARS-CoV-2 specificity of second-wave clones peaking on day 37. Among contracting clones, CD4+ were mainly CM/EM and CD8+ enriched in EMRA.

MiXCR was run by TCRdb on the 5' RACE reads, yielding one entry per CDR3 protein. The table includes 250,000 to 350,000 distinct CDR3 sequences, approximately 20% detected once. This clonotype was seen only a few times. The antigen remains undetermined. The source is a man aged 18 to 29 who had mild COVID-19 (a few samples of this study predate the infection). Cell type and time point are not known. The J gene is TRBJ1-5, the V gene TRBV12-3 or TRBV12-4; D ambiguous. Sample: PBMCs or a T cell subset sorted from them (not recorded which). CDR3 bases: TGTGCCAGCAGTTCTCTGGGGTCCAATCAGCCCCAGCATTTT. Amino acid sequence: CASSSLGSNQPQHF.